The 32 T cell receptor beta chains given below trace back to one sample, sequenced in a study of cytotoxic CD8 clonotypes in ibrutinib-treated CLL. TCRdb's copy holds only in-frame clones and misses some; the assay was immunoSEQ multiplex PCR. Of about 160,000 clones in the sample, around nine tenths were seen once. The material sequenced was PBMCs, taken at disease progression, from a patient treated with ibrutinib. These receptor sequences come from a human donor with chronic lymphocytic leukemia.

This clone occurred a few times. The gene calls are TRBV2 and TRBJ1-1; D not certain. The CDR3 spans 13 residues. Germline CDR1 is SNHLY and CDR2 is FYNNEI. V gave up 8 bases and J gave up 1 base, with 11 bases separating them. CDR3 sequence: CASRRSKNTEAFF. The CDR3 DNA is TGTGCCAGCCGTAGGTCGAAGAACACTGAAGCTTTCTTT.

The chain recombines TRBV9 with TRBJ2-2; 14 bases fit TRBD2. V was pared by 0 bases and J by 7 bases, with 11 bases of the junction left unmatched. This CDR3 has 19 residues. Per the germline V gene, CDR1 is SGDLS and CDR2 is YYNGEE. CDR3 DNA sequence: TGTGCCAGCAGCGTAGCGGGGACTAGCGGGAGCGGTTCCAACGGGGAGCTGTTTTTT. This sequence encodes CASSVAGTSGSGSNGELFF.

V is TRBV27 and J is TRBJ2-2; 9 nucleotides align to TRBD1. The junction had 7 bases not matched to a gene; V was cut back by 5 bases and J by 3 bases. Germline V CDR1 and CDR2: MNHEY, SMNVEV (reference sequence). CDR3 size: 16 residues. The CDR3 is CASSRRTGADTGELFF. In DNA, the CDR3 is TGTGCCAGCAGTAGAAGGACAGGGGCGGACACCGGGGAGCTGTTTTTT.

The rearrangement links TRBV5-6 to TRBJ1-1; D is unclear. In germline, CDR1 is SGHDT, CDR2 YYEEEE. Trimming shortened V by 4 bases and J by 0 bases, and 13 bases separated the two germline ends. This CDR3 has 15 residues. CDR3 protein: CASSPRTVMNTEAFF. The DNA for the CDR3 is TGTGCCAGCAGCCCGCGGACGGTAATGAACACTGAAGCTTTCTTT. The full variable domain, with the rest looked up from reference TRBV5-6 and TRBJ1-1, is DAGVTQSPTHLIKTRGQQVTLRCSPKSGHDTVSWYQQALGQGPQFIFQYYEEEERQRGNFPDRFSGHQFPNYSSELNVNALLLGDSALYLCASSPRTVMNTEAFFGQGTRLTVV.

The chain links TRBV16 to TRBJ1-2, with 7 bases fitting TRBD1. CDR1 is KGHSY and CDR2 is FQNENV in the germline V gene. CDR3 length: 14 residues. With 6 bases clipped from V and 2 bases from J, the junction kept 6 bases outside the gene matches. As DNA, the CDR3 is TGTGCCAGCAGACCGGGACAGCTCAACTATGGCTACACCTTC. It codes for CASRPGQLNYGYTF. Using reference TRBV16 and TRBJ1-2 for the parts outside the CDR3, the full variable domain is GEEVAQTPKHLVRGEGQKAKLYCAPIKGHSYVFWYQQVLKNEFKFLISFQNENVFDETGMPKERFSAKCLPNSPCSLEIQATKLEDSAVYFCASRPGQLNYGYTFGSGTRLTVV.

CDR3 loop: CASREGGGGYTF. The DNA of the CDR3 is TGTGCCAGCAGAGAAGGTGGGGGTGGCTACACCTTC. V and J are TRBV28 and TRBJ1-2, with a tentative D call TRBD1 (5 bases). The CDR3 has 12 amino acids. Germline CDR1 and CDR2: MDHEN and SYDVKM. The V end was cut by 6 bases, the J end by 7 bases, with 12 bases between.

V gene TRBV25-1 combines with J gene TRBJ1-4; no firm D call. The V gene's germline CDR1 is MGHDK and CDR2 SYGVNS. Trimming removed 0 bases at V and 8 bases at J, with 10 bases between. The CDR3 is 14 amino acids. The CDR3 DNA sequence: TGTGCCAGCAGTGAATATATAGGTTCGGAAAAACTGTTTTTT. The encoded protein is CASSEYIGSEKLFF.

To note about this clone: Relative to the germline gene, one junction end is altered; a read error may explain this. This sequence joins TRBV7-7 and TRBJ2-5; D may be TRBD2 (5 bases). The length of the CDR3 is 14 residues. Germline-derived CDR1 and CDR2 are SSHAT and FNYEAQ (reference sequence). DNA of the CDR3: TGTGCTAGCAGCGCCGATGGTGGGAGTAAGACCCAGTACTTC. Residues: CASSADGGSKTQYF.

CDR3 region: CASRTVYGYTF. CDR3 nucleotides: TGTGCCAGCAGGACGGTCTATGGCTACACCTTC. The chain uses TRBV28 and TRBJ1-2; D ambiguous. This CDR3 region has 11 residues. Looked up from germline, CDR1 is MDHEN and CDR2 is SYDVKM. Trimming took 6 bases from V and 4 from J, leaving 6 bases between them.

The chain has TRBV7-2 and TRBJ2-1; 9 bases map to TRBD1. After removal of 4 bases from V and 9 bases from J, the junction contained 7 bases not matched to a gene. Germline V gene data show CDR1 as SGHTA and CDR2 as FQGNSA. CDR3 length: 14 residues. This CDR3 is CASSSLTGGVEQFF. CDR3 in DNA: TGTGCCAGCAGCTCCCTAACAGGGGGCGTTGAGCAGTTCTTC.

The chain couples TRBV7-9 to TRBJ1-2; 12 bases agree with TRBD1. The CDR3 loop spans 15 amino acids. Germline V CDR1 and CDR2: SEHNR, FQNEAQ (reference sequence). V shed 4 bases and J 8 bases; nucleotides not matched to a gene: 8. CDR3: CASSSPGQGAQGYTF. The DNA for the CDR3 is TGTGCCAGCAGCTCGCCGGGACAGGGGGCCCAAGGCTACACCTTC. Full variable domain (remainder filled in from reference TRBV7-9 and TRBJ1-2): DTGVSQNPRHKITKRGQNVTFRCDPISEHNRLYWYRQTLGQGPEFLTYFQNEAQLEKSRLLSDRFSAERPKGSFSTLEIQRTEQGDSAMYLCASSSPGQGAQGYTFGSGTRLTVV.

This clone was picked up a small number of times. The rearrangement links TRBV4-1 to TRBJ2-3; TRBD2 matches 14 bases. V trimming: 0 bases; J trimming: 5 bases; junction bases outside the gene matches: 10. Looked up from germline, CDR1 is MGHRA and CDR2 is YSYEKL. This CDR3 has 19 amino acids. The DNA of the CDR3 is TGCGCCAGCAGCCAAGATAGGAGGGTAGGACTAGCGGGAGGAGATACGCAGTATTTT. Amino acid sequence: CASSQDRRVGLAGGDTQYF.

The V gene is TRBV16, the J gene TRBJ1-2, with D unresolved. The germline CDR1 and CDR2 sequences are KGHSY and FQNENV. The CDR3 runs to 14 residues. Trimming cost V 2 bases and J 4 bases, with 11 bases left between them. The CDR3 here is CASSQEGGTYGYTF. The CDR3 DNA follows: TGTGCCAGCAGCCAAGAAGGCGGAACCTATGGCTACACCTTC.

This chain links TRBV7-2 with TRBJ2-7; TRBD2 might be the D (6 bases). The CDR3 spans 15 residues. The germline V gene encodes CDR1 SGHTA and CDR2 FQGNSA. V lost 5 bases and J 2 bases, leaving 16 bases between the germline ends. As DNA, the CDR3 is TGTGCCAGCAGCCGCGGCGGGACTGTGACCTACGAGCAGTACTTC. Protein sequence: CASSRGGTVTYEQYF.

The V gene is TRBV29-1, the J gene TRBJ2-7; TRBD1 matches 7 bases. V shed 2 bases and J 1 base; nucleotides not matched to a gene: 11. The V gene's germline CDR1 is SQVTM and CDR2 ANQGSEA. The CDR3 spans 16 residues. The CDR3 spells CSVEQGDSVLSYEQYF. The CDR3 region has the DNA TGCAGCGTTGAACAGGGGGATTCCGTATTGTCCTACGAGCAGTACTTC.

This rearrangement joins TRBV27 to TRBJ2-2, with TRBD1 matching 8 bases. Germline V lookup: CDR1 MNHEY, CDR2 SMNVEV (reference sequence). The CDR3 covers 19 residues. V shed 5 bases and J 2 bases; nucleotides not matched to a gene: 16. The chain's CDR3 is CASSPPKTRTGINTGELFF. In nucleotides, the CDR3 is TGTGCCAGCAGTCCACCAAAAACACGGACAGGGATTAACACCGGGGAGCTGTTTTTT.

V usage is TRBV28 and J usage is TRBJ2-7; maybe TRBD2 (5 bases). The CDR3 extends over 15 amino acids. Germline V gene lookup returns CDR1 MDHEN and CDR2 SYDVKM. The CDR3 loop is CASRGPDLISYEQYF. DNA of the CDR3: TGTGCATCTCGGGGTCCTGATTTAATCTCCTACGAGCAGTACTTC.

The genes are TRBV7-9 and TRBJ1-4, with no clear D. V lost 5 bases and J 8 bases, leaving 18 bases between the germline ends. CDR3 length equals 15 residues. The germline V gene has CDR1 SEHNR and CDR2 FQNEAQ (reference sequence). As DNA, the CDR3 is TGTGCCAGCAGCCTTAACCTGGGAGAGTTCGAAAAACTGTTTTTT. This gives the protein CASSLNLGEFEKLFF.

There are a few counts of this clone. This CDR3 reads CASSQASGRPSSGELFF. The CDR3 coding sequence is TGTGCCAGCAGCCAAGCCAGCGGGAGGCCATCGTCCGGGGAGCTGTTTTTT. The J gene is TRBJ2-2, the V gene TRBV4-2; the match to TRBD2 covers 9 bases. This CDR3 is 17 amino acids long. The V gene end was trimmed by 1 base and the J gene end by 6 bases; junction bases not matched to a gene: 9. Germline-derived CDR1 and CDR2 are LGHNA and YNFKEQ.

The rearrangement links TRBV2 to TRBJ2-7, with TRBD1 matching 7 bases. The germline V gene has CDR1 SNHLY and CDR2 FYNNEI. The CDR3 is 15 amino acids. Germline trimming cut 3 bases from V and 0 bases from J; bases unmatched to any gene: 5. The CDR3 reads CASSDRDSSSYEQYF. The CDR3 bases are TGTGCCAGCAGTGACCGGGACAGCAGCTCCTACGAGCAGTACTTC. Variable domain in full (rest from reference TRBV2 and TRBJ2-7): EPEVTQTPSHQVTQMGQEVILRCVPISNHLYFYWYRQILGQKVEFLVSFYNNEISEKSEIFDDQFSVERPDGSNFTLKIRSTKLEDSAMYFCASSDRDSSSYEQYFGPGTRLTVT.

Here the CDR3 DNA reads TGTGCCAGTAGTCCCCGCGTCGAGGATAACTATGGCTACACCTTC. It codes for CASSPRVEDNYGYTF. This chain uses TRBV19 with TRBJ1-2; D gene unclear. The germline V gene encodes CDR1 LNHDA and CDR2 SQIVND (reference sequence). CDR3 size: 15 residues. Trimming left V 5 bases short and J 1 base short, with 14 bases between. Using reference TRBV19 and TRBJ1-2 for the parts outside the CDR3, the full variable domain is DGGITQSPKYLFRKEGQNVTLSCEQNLNHDAMYWYRQDPGQGLRLIYYSQIVNDFQKGDIAEGYSVSREKKESFPLTVTSAQKNPTAFYLCASSPRVEDNYGYTFGSGTRLTVV.

This CDR3 is CASSRQKGLTGGDYGYTF. DNA of the CDR3: TGTGCCAGCAGCCGTCAAAAGGGATTGACAGGGGGCGACTATGGCTACACCTTC. The chain employs TRBV7-2 and TRBJ1-2, with TRBD1 matching over 10 bases. After removal of 5 bases from V and 3 bases from J, the junction contained 15 bases not matched to a gene. The germline V gene encodes CDR1 SGHTA and CDR2 FQGNSA. The CDR3 is 18 amino acids.

This clone was found once. V gene TRBV5-1 combines with J gene TRBJ1-4; D possibly corresponds to TRBD1 (5 bases). CDR1 is SGHRS, CDR2 YFSETQ, per germline. The CDR3 extends over 15 amino acids. V was cut by 0 bases and J by 12 bases, with 18 bases left in between. This CDR3 is CASSLDAVSTAELFF. The CDR3 DNA is TGCGCCAGCAGCTTGGATGCAGTATCGACAGCAGAACTGTTTTTT.

The chain is built from TRBV7-2 and TRBJ1-4; D gene unclear. CDR1 SGHTA and CDR2 FQGNSA come from the germline V gene. The CDR3 length is 15 residues. Trimming took off 1 base at V and 7 bases at J, with 13 bases between the two ends. CDR3 in amino acids: CASSLEAGIGEKLFF. CDR3 nucleotide sequence: TGTGCCAGCAGCTTAGAGGCGGGGATCGGTGAAAAACTGTTTTTT.

The rearrangement uses TRBV11-3 and TRBJ2-5; D is ambiguous. The CDR3 loop spans 13 amino acids. The ends were cut back, 1 base at V and 2 bases at J, with 5 bases in the middle. Germline CDR1 and CDR2: SGHNT and YENEEA. The CDR3 region has the DNA TGTGCCAGCAGCTTAGGACCGCAAGAGACCCAGTACTTC. This translates into CASSLGPQETQYF.

V gene TRBV5-8 combines with J gene TRBJ2-2, with D possibly being TRBD1 or TRBD2 (5 bases each). Between the trimmed V and J ends, which lost 3 bases and 0 bases, there was a span of 9 bases. Germline CDR1 SGHTS, CDR2 YDEGEE. This CDR3 contains 15 residues. The chain's CDR3 is CASSSGTANTGELFF. CDR3 in DNA: TGTGCCAGCAGCTCCGGGACCGCGAACACCGGGGAGCTGTTTTTT.

This chain uses TRBV4-2 with TRBJ1-5; D remains ambiguous. V lost 1 base to trimming and J lost 2 bases, with 15 bases between them. The length of the CDR3 is 17 residues. CDR1 and CDR2 from the germline V gene are LGHNA and YNFKEQ. This chain's CDR3 is CASSQGANKVGNQPQHF. The CDR3 DNA is TGTGCCAGCAGCCAAGGGGCTAATAAAGTGGGCAATCAGCCCCAGCATTTT.

J is TRBJ2-7 and V is TRBV11-2; unclear D gene. The germline V and J ends were trimmed by 2 bases and 3 bases, with 8 bases remaining between them. The germline V gene has CDR1 SGHAT and CDR2 FQNNGV. CDR3 size: 13 residues. The CDR3 DNA reads TGTGCCAGCAGCTTACGGTACAACTACGAGCAGTACTTC. Translated: CASSLRYNYEQYF.

V and J are TRBV7-9 and TRBJ2-5; tentative D call: TRBD2 (6 bases). The CDR3 is 14 amino acids. With 5 bases removed from V and 0 bases from J, the gap between germline ends came to 10 bases. The germline CDR1 and CDR2 sequences are SEHNR and FQNEAQ (reference sequence). This CDR3 is CASSPGRYQETQYF. The CDR3 DNA follows: TGTGCCAGCAGCCCCGGGAGATACCAAGAGACCCAGTACTTC.

The chain has TRBV7-9 and TRBJ2-7; D perhaps matches TRBD1 (5 bases). The germline V gene encodes CDR1 SEHNR and CDR2 FQNEAQ (reference sequence). The CDR3 covers 15 residues. V lost 2 bases, J lost 1 base, and 12 bases lay in between. The CDR3 coding sequence is TGTGCCAGCAGCTTACCCAGGGCGACGTCCTACGAGCAGTACTTC. Protein product: CASSLPRATSYEQYF.

V gene TRBV5-1 combines with J gene TRBJ2-1; 9 bases fit TRBD1. V was pared by 0 bases and J by 7 bases, with 5 bases of the junction left unmatched. The CDR3 runs to 15 residues. Germline CDR1 reads SGHRS; CDR2 reads YFSETQ. The CDR3 DNA reads TGCGCCAGCAGCTTGGACAGGGGGCGCGTAAATGAGCAGTTCTTC. It specifies CASSLDRGRVNEQFF.

This clone has a single count. V is TRBV10-3 and J is TRBJ2-7; weak D call: TRBD1 (7 bases). Deletions cut 3 bases from V and 6 bases from J, with 12 bases between. The CDR3 length is 13 residues. Looked up from germline, CDR1 is ENHRY and CDR2 is SYGVKD. CDR3 in DNA: TGTGCCATCAGTGACAGGGGGGACGGCGAGCAGTACTTC. Translation gives CAISDRGDGEQYF.